One sample yielded the 19 T cell receptor beta chains listed below, sequenced in a study of blood T cell repertoires in COVID-19 (dated by TCRdb to 2018 to 2020). The library relied on the immunoSEQ multiplex PCR assay. Held by TCRdb, this immuneACCESS table contains in-frame sequences only and omits some clones. Under half of the omission traces to an unresolved V gene where checked; the cause of the rest is unknown. This sample comprises 180,000 or so clones, over 80% of them detected only once. The leading ten clones occupy roughly 13% of the sample. Specimen: PBMCs or T cells enriched from blood (not recorded which). The receptors were sampled from a woman aged 60-70 years who had recovered from COVID-19.

V and J are TRBV30 and TRBJ2-7, with TRBD2 identical over 7 bases. With V trimmed by 3 bases and J by 1 base, 0 bases remained unmatched. Germline CDR1 is GTSNPN and CDR2 is SVGIG (reference sequence). This CDR3 is built from 12 residues. CDR3 nucleotides: TGTGCCTGGAGGCGGGGGTCCTACGAGCAGTACTTC. Residues: CAWRRGSYEQYF.

The rearrangement uses TRBV5-1 and TRBJ1-4; possible D gene TRBD1, 5 bases. Germline V CDR1 and CDR2: SGHRS, YFSETQ. CDR3 length equals 13 residues. V was pared by 4 bases and J by 8 bases, with 12 bases between. The CDR3 coding sequence is TGCGCCAGCAGCCCAGGACACCCAGAAAAACTGTTTTTT. Translation gives CASSPGHPEKLFF.

The rearrangement joins TRBV6-1 to TRBJ2-1; 8 bases map to TRBD2. CDR3 length: 14 amino acids. Germline-derived CDR1 and CDR2 are MNHNS and SASEGT. J was trimmed by 7 bases and V by 8 bases; bases with no gene match: 10. CDR3 protein: CASGGGGRSNEQFF. CDR3 nucleotide sequence: TGTGCCAGCGGAGGCGGGGGGCGTTCTAATGAGCAGTTCTTC.

The chain uses TRBV11-2 and TRBJ1-1; 11 positions match TRBD1. Germline CDR1 SGHAT, CDR2 FQNNGV. The CDR3 is made up of 14 amino acids. The J segment lost 4 bases and the V segment lost 7 bases, leaving 5 bases of the junction unmatched. The CDR3 DNA sequence: TGTGCCAGCATCCCGGACAGGGGGCTCACTGAAGCTTTCTTT. As protein: CASIPDRGLTEAFF.

This chain joins TRBV6-5 and TRBJ2-3, with 7 bases that match TRBD1. This CDR3 is 15 amino acids long. The J segment lost 0 bases and the V segment lost 6 bases, leaving 6 bases of the junction unmatched. CDR1 MNHEY and CDR2 SVGAGI come from the germline V gene. The CDR3 spells CASRLQQGSTDTQYF. The DNA for the CDR3 is TGTGCCAGCAGGCTCCAACAGGGGAGCACAGATACGCAGTATTTT.

CDR3 DNA: TGTGCCAGCAGTGAAGCGGGGCTAGGCGGGATCAATGAGCAGTTCTTC. It codes for CASSEAGLGGINEQFF. The V call is TRBV2, the J call TRBJ2-1; a possible D gene is TRBD2 (6 bases). V lost 0 bases and J 6 bases, leaving 15 bases between the germline ends. The CDR3 runs 16 residues. CDR1 is SNHLY, CDR2 FYNNEI, per germline.

V is TRBV7-2 and J is TRBJ2-7, with D perhaps TRBD1 (5 bases). Trimming took off 5 bases at V and 3 bases at J, with 14 bases between the two ends. This CDR3 comprises 14 residues. Germline CDR1 and CDR2: SGHTA and FQGNSA. This CDR3 is CASSRARQSYEQYF. CDR3 DNA: TGTGCCAGCAGCCGCGCCAGACAGAGCTACGAGCAGTACTTC. Variable domain in full (rest from reference TRBV7-2 and TRBJ2-7): GAGVSQSPSNKVTEKGKDVELRCDPISGHTALYWYRQSLGQGLEFLIYFQGNSAPDKSGLPSDRFSAERTGGSVSTLTIQRTQQEDSAVYLCASSRARQSYEQYFGPGTRLTVT.

The chain couples TRBV7-2 to TRBJ1-5; 9 positions match TRBD1. Germline CDR1 SGHTA, CDR2 FQGNSA. The CDR3 consists of 15 residues. Trimming cost V 5 bases and J 2 bases; bases outside gene matches: 4. CDR3 bases: TGTGCCAGCAGCACAGGGGGCGAGGGCAATCAGCCCCAGCATTTT. Translated: CASSTGGEGNQPQHF.

DNA for the CDR3: TGTGCCATCAGACAGGGGGCAGTATTAGGCACTGAAGCTTTCTTT. Protein: CAIRQGAVLGTEAFF. The chain recombines TRBV6-5 with TRBJ1-1; 10 bases map to TRBD1. The V and J ends lost 10 bases and 4 bases, in that order; junction bases with no gene match: 12. Germline V gives CDR1 MNHEY, CDR2 SVGAGI. The CDR3 is made up of 15 amino acids.

V and J are TRBV27 and TRBJ1-1; D may be TRBD1 (6 bases). The CDR3 length is 13 residues. V was shortened by 3 bases and J by 4 bases, with 9 bases between the two germline ends. In germline, CDR1 is MNHEY, CDR2 SMNVEV (reference sequence). The CDR3 is CASSFQGSTEAFF. The CDR3 nucleotides are TGTGCCAGCAGTTTCCAGGGGTCCACTGAAGCTTTCTTT.

This sequence joins TRBV6-5 and TRBJ2-3; weak D call: TRBD2 (5 bases). With 6 bases removed from V and 6 bases from J, the gap between germline ends came to 10 bases. The CDR3 is 12 amino acids. Per germline, CDR1 MNHEY and CDR2 SVGAGI. DNA of the CDR3: TGTGCCAGCAGGGACGGCGGGGATACGCAGTATTTT. Translation: CASRDGGDTQYF.

This clone has just a few counts. This sample includes further DNA sequences coding for the same CDR3. The chain couples TRBV5-1 to TRBJ2-5; TRBD1 agrees at 9 bases. Losses at the gene ends were 2 bases for V and 4 bases for J; bases not matched to a gene: 6. Germline V gives CDR1 SGHRS, CDR2 YFSETQ. The CDR3 totals 15 residues. The CDR3 reads CASSLRDREVETQYF. The CDR3 bases are TGCGCCAGCAGCTTAAGGGACAGGGAGGTAGAGACCCAGTACTTC.

This clone showed up just once. CDR3 region: CASSQGGFTADTQYF. The CDR3 DNA reads as TGCGCCAGCAGCCAGGGGGGATTTACCGCAGATACGCAGTATTTT. The rearrangement joins TRBV4-1 to TRBJ2-3; TRBD2 is a possible D gene (6 bases). CDR1 is MGHRA and CDR2 is YSYEKL in the germline V gene. CDR3 length equals 15 residues. Deletions cut 3 bases from V and 4 bases from J, with 14 bases between.

The chain is built from TRBV11-3 and TRBJ2-3; D is ambiguous. From germline, CDR1 is SGHNT and CDR2 YENEEA. V shed 2 bases and J shed 4 bases, with 7 bases lying between them. This CDR3 comprises 13 residues. In DNA form, the CDR3 reads TGTGCCAGCAGCTTATCCCCTGCAGATACGCAGTATTTT. This encodes CASSLSPADTQYF.

This chain uses TRBV7-9 with TRBJ1-5; D is undetermined. V was clipped by 1 base and J by 9 bases, with 10 bases between them. The CDR3 spans 13 residues. Germline-derived CDR1 and CDR2 are SEHNR and FQNEAQ (reference sequence). The CDR3 sequence is CASSLDAERPQHF. CDR3 nucleotide sequence: TGTGCCAGCAGCTTAGATGCGGAAAGGCCCCAGCATTTT.

This chain links TRBV10-3 with TRBJ1-1; D remains unclear. The germline V gene encodes CDR1 ENHRY and CDR2 SYGVKD. Between the trimmed V and J ends, which lost 7 bases and 6 bases, there was a span of 18 bases. This CDR3 spans 14 amino acids. The CDR3 DNA sequence: TGTGCCATCAAACCGTCGCGGGAGGATTCTGAAGCTTTCTTT. Translation: CAIKPSREDSEAFF.

This rearrangement joins TRBV2 to TRBJ1-3; D is possibly TRBD1 (5 bases). CDR3 length equals 13 residues. Between the trimmed V and J ends, which lost 6 bases and 1 base, there was a span of 7 bases. Germline-derived CDR1 and CDR2 are SNHLY and FYNNEI. CDR3 region: CASRAGSGNTIYF. The CDR3 DNA reads TGTGCCAGCAGGGCAGGGTCTGGAAACACCATATATTTT.

The chain recombines TRBV10-3 with TRBJ2-7; 10 bases are shared with TRBD1. J lost 3 bases, V lost 4 bases, and 0 bases had no gene match. Looked up from germline, CDR1 is ENHRY and CDR2 is SYGVKD. The CDR3 has 13 amino acids. CDR3 DNA sequence: TGTGCCATCAGTGGGACAGGGGGCTACGAGCAGTACTTC. The encoded protein is CAISGTGGYEQYF.

The chain employs TRBV6-1 and TRBJ1-5, with a weak D call TRBD1 (5 bases). This CDR3 comprises 17 residues. The V gene's germline CDR1 is MNHNS and CDR2 SASEGT. The V gene lost 0 bases and the J gene lost 3 bases, with 15 bases spanning the gap. This CDR3 reads CASSEAGGKGLNQPQHF. CDR3 coding DNA: TGTGCCAGCAGTGAAGCCGGGGGGAAGGGCCTCAATCAGCCCCAGCATTTT.